This section outlines one T cell receptor beta chain sequence together with its context. Its target is unknown. CDR3 length: 14 residues. CDR1 and CDR2 (germline): KGHSY, FQNENV. V was clipped by 0 bases and J by 2 bases, with 7 bases between them. Generated by immunoSEQ multiplex PCR, the TCRdb table keeps only in-frame clones and is missing some. The repertoire has about 51,000 clones, more than 75% of them found once; the top ten carry over 6.5%. This specimen comes from a study of radiotherapy plus CTLA-4 blockade in lung cancer. General observations from the study: Tumor-derived TCR clones expanded in blood after radiotherapy plus ipilimumab. Early shifts in blood T cell clones, with interferon-beta, reportedly predicted response best.

Material: peripheral blood, obtained from a patient treated with radiotherapy plus ipilimumab. The receptor comes from a human donor with non-small cell lung cancer who had a complete response to radiotherapy plus ipilimumab. The gene calls are TRBV16 and TRBJ2-5; D not resolved. The CDR3 nucleotides read TGTGCCAGCAGCCAATCGGGCTGGCAAGAGACCCAGTACTTC. This codes for CASSQSGWQETQYF.